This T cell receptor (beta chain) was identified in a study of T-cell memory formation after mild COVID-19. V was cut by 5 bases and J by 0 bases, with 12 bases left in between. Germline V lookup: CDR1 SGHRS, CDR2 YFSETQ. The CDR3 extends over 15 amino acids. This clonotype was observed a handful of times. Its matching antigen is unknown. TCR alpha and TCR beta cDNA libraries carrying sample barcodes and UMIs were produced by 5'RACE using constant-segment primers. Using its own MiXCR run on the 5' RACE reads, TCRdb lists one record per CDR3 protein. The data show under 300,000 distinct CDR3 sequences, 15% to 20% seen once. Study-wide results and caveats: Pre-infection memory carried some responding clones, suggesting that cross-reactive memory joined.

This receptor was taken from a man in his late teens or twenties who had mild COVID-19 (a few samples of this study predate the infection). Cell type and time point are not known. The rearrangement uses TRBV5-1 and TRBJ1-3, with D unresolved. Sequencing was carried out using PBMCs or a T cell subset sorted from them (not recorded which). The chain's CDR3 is CASRGELFSGNTIYF. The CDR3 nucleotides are TGCGCCAGCAGGGGAGAGCTATTCTCTGGAAACACCATATATTTT.